The 21 T cell receptor beta chains below come from one sample, sequenced in a study of blood T cell repertoires in COVID-19. This table comes from immunoSEQ multiplex PCR, and its TCRdb copy is limited to in-frame clones, with some not included. Among roughly 280,000 clones, under 90% were seen once, and the ten largest hold approximately 1.8%. The sequenced sample was PBMCs or T cells enriched from blood (not recorded which). The receptors derive from an older woman who had recovered from COVID-19.

The gene calls are TRBV18 and TRBJ2-1; 9 nucleotides align to TRBD1. The CDR3 covers 19 residues. CDR1 is KGHSH, CDR2 LQKENI, per germline. The junction had 19 bases not matched to a gene; V was cut back by 5 bases and J by 5 bases. This chain's CDR3 is CASSRAGQGHVGENNEQFF. The CDR3 nucleotides are TGTGCCAGCTCAAGGGCGGGACAGGGCCATGTGGGAGAGAACAATGAGCAGTTCTTC. The complete variable domain, with remaining parts taken from reference TRBV18 and TRBJ2-1, reads NAGVMQNPRHLVRRRGQEARLRCSPMKGHSHVYWYRQLPEEGLKFMVYLQKENIIDESGMPKERFSAEFPKEGPSILRIQQVVRGDSAAYFCASSRAGQGHVGENNEQFFGPGTRLTVL.

The chain is built from TRBV29-1 and TRBJ2-7, with D perhaps TRBD2 (7 bases). The CDR3 is 12 amino acids. The V and J ends lost 4 bases and 4 bases respectively, with 11 bases between them. The germline V gene has CDR1 SQVTM and CDR2 ANQGSEA. This CDR3 reads CSVGRGAYEQYF. The CDR3, as DNA: TGCAGCGTTGGTCGGGGGGCTTACGAGCAGTACTTC.

The chain uses TRBV6-5 and TRBJ1-5; the D gene is possibly TRBD1 (5 bases). Per the germline V gene, CDR1 is MNHEY and CDR2 is SVGAGI. The CDR3 has 11 amino acids. V dropped 8 bases and J dropped 13 bases, with 15 bases sitting between them. CDR3 nucleotides: TGTGCCAGCGACGGGGGAGGTCTACAGCATTTT. Translated, it gives CASDGGGLQHF.

The gene calls are TRBV6-5 and TRBJ2-2, with D uncertain. Trimming stripped 2 bases from V and 6 bases from J, with 7 bases between. CDR3 size: 13 residues. Germline lookup yields CDR1 MNHEY and CDR2 SVGAGI. The CDR3 DNA is TGTGCCAGCAGTTACGTGCTAGCCGGGGAGCTGTTTTTT. Protein: CASSYVLAGELFF.

The chain has TRBV7-8 and TRBJ1-1; 8 bases fit TRBD1. The CDR3 is 16 amino acids. J gave up 7 bases and V 1 base, and 11 bases lay outside the gene matches. CDR1 is SGHVS and CDR2 is FQNEAQ in the germline V gene. In DNA form, the CDR3 reads TGTGCCAGCAGCTTAGGTGCAGGGGGCAAGGGTGATGAAGCTTTCTTT. Residues: CASSLGAGGKGDEAFF.

The CDR3 is CASSLRGTGNNYGYTF. DNA of the CDR3: TGTGCCAGCAGTTTACGAGGGACAGGGAATAACTATGGCTACACCTTC. J is TRBJ1-2 and V is TRBV27, with TRBD1 matching 9 bases. The CDR3 runs to 16 residues. V lost 2 bases, J lost 1 base, and 5 bases stayed unmatched. Germline V gene data show CDR1 as MNHEY and CDR2 as SMNVEV (reference sequence).

The gene calls are TRBV3-1 (or the pseudogene TRBV3-2) and TRBJ2-7, with 9 bases aligning to TRBD2. V trimming: 0 bases; J trimming: 3 bases; junction bases outside the gene matches: 6. Germline V CDR1 and CDR2: LGHDT, YNNKEL (reference sequence). This CDR3 contains 16 residues. The CDR3 region is CASSQEGLAYLYEQYF. DNA for the CDR3: TGTGCCAGCAGCCAAGAAGGACTAGCGTATCTCTACGAGCAGTACTTC.

This clone was counted between two and nine times. V is TRBV27 and J is TRBJ2-2; 7 positions agree with TRBD2. The length of the CDR3 is 17 residues. Germline V gene sequence: CDR1 MNHEY, CDR2 SMNVEV (reference sequence). The V and J ends lost 2 bases and 3 bases, in that order; junction bases with no gene match: 9. The CDR3 DNA reads TGTGCCAGCAGTTTAACACCCGCACGGGAGGACACCGGGGAGCTGTTTTTT. Translated: CASSLTPAREDTGELFF.

V and J are TRBV11-2 and TRBJ2-7, with 10 bases lining up with TRBD2. Germline values: CDR1 SGHAT, CDR2 FQNNGV. The CDR3 consists of 15 residues. The V segment lost 1 base and the J segment 5 bases; nucleotides outside the gene matches: 5. Here the CDR3 DNA reads TGTGCCAGCAGCTTAGGCCTAGCGGGAGTAGACGAGCAGTACTTC. Translating it yields CASSLGLAGVDEQYF.

The gene calls are TRBV4-1 and TRBJ2-2; D is unclear. Deletions cut 3 bases from V and 0 bases from J, with 5 bases between. CDR3 length: 14 amino acids. CDR1 and CDR2 (germline): MGHRA, YSYEKL. CDR3 nucleotide sequence: TGCGCCAGCAGCCAGACTTCGAACACCGGGGAGCTGTTTTTT. Protein sequence: CASSQTSNTGELFF.

J is TRBJ2-2 and V is TRBV28; 7 bases align to TRBD2. This CDR3 region has 17 residues. The germline V gene has CDR1 MDHEN and CDR2 SYDVKM. The V gene end was trimmed by 4 bases and the J gene end by 5 bases; junction bases not matched to a gene: 13. The CDR3 protein is CASSYTSARGNTGELFF. The CDR3 nucleotides are TGTGCCAGCAGTTATACTAGCGCCAGAGGGAATACCGGGGAGCTGTTTTTT.

The chain couples TRBV9 to TRBJ2-5; D is possibly TRBD1 (7 bases). The germline V gene encodes CDR1 SGDLS and CDR2 YYNGEE. Trimming shortened V by 0 bases and J by 0 bases, and 12 bases separated the two germline ends. CDR3 length: 16 residues. CDR3 region: CASSVGRGHYQETQYF. The CDR3 nucleotides are TGTGCCAGCAGCGTAGGGAGGGGGCACTACCAAGAGACCCAGTACTTC.

The chain has TRBV3-1 (or the pseudogene TRBV3-2) and TRBJ1-1; the match to TRBD1 covers 7 bases. V gave up 4 bases and J gave up 4 bases; unmatched junction bases: 9. Germline CDR1 and CDR2: LGHDT and YNNKEL (reference sequence). The length of the CDR3 is 15 residues. CDR3 sequence reads: CASSRNRGLPTEAFF. The CDR3 region has the DNA TGTGCCAGCAGCCGGAACAGGGGACTTCCCACTGAAGCTTTCTTT.

J is TRBJ2-2 and V is TRBV11-2; D is unclear. This CDR3 region has 13 residues. Trimming cost V 3 bases and J 5 bases, with 7 bases left between them. From germline, CDR1 is SGHAT and CDR2 FQNNGV. Written as DNA, the CDR3 is TGTGCCAGCAGCTTTTCGCAGACCGGGGAGCTGTTTTTT. This gives the protein CASSFSQTGELFF.

The rearrangement links TRBV5-4 to TRBJ2-1, with 9 positions matching TRBD2. CDR1 SGHNT and CDR2 YYREEE come from the germline V gene (reference sequence). The CDR3 consists of 15 residues. V dropped 1 base and J dropped 9; count of bases not matched to a gene: 8. CDR3 protein: CASSLMAGGSGEQFF. In DNA form, the CDR3 reads TGTGCCAGCAGCTTGATGGCGGGGGGGTCTGGTGAGCAGTTCTTC.

V gene TRBV5-1 combines with J gene TRBJ1-4; D perhaps matches TRBD1 (5 bases). The germline V and J ends were trimmed by 4 bases and 8 bases, with 15 bases remaining between them. The CDR3 runs 14 residues. Germline V gives CDR1 SGHRS, CDR2 YFSETQ. The CDR3, as DNA: TGCGCCAGCAGCCTTGGGGGGATTGAGGAAAAACTGTTTTTT. Amino acids: CASSLGGIEEKLFF.

This sequence joins TRBV6-1 and TRBJ1-2; TRBD1 might be the D (6 bases). The CDR3 totals 15 residues. CDR1 is MNHNS, CDR2 SASEGT, per germline. Trimming pared 3 bases from V and 5 bases from J, leaving 16 bases between. The DNA of the CDR3 is TGTGCCAGCAGTGATCCCCCCAAGGGGGTTTATGGCTACACCTTC. Translating gives CASSDPPKGVYGYTF.

The V and J genes are TRBV30 and TRBJ1-3; no definite D call. Trimming pared 2 bases from V and 0 bases from J, leaving 14 bases between. From germline, CDR1 is GTSNPN and CDR2 SVGIG (reference sequence). The CDR3 totals 16 residues. The CDR3: CAWSFSLSSSGNTIYF. The CDR3 bases are TGTGCCTGGAGTTTCTCCCTTTCTAGCTCTGGAAACACCATATATTTT.

This clone was observed once. Germline is not matched at one junction end, which may reflect a read error. This chain connects TRBV19 to TRBJ2-1, with a tentative D call TRBD2 (5 bases). The CDR3 length is 15 residues. CDR1 is LNHDA and CDR2 is SQIVND in the germline V gene (reference sequence). This chain's CDR3 is CASSIVRVGVNEQFF. CDR3 sequence (DNA): TGTGCCAGTAGTATAGTCCGGGTCGGGGTGAATGAACAGTTCTTC.

This sequence joins TRBV19 and TRBJ2-4, with 8 bases lining up with TRBD2. Trimming at V came to 1 base and at J to 7 bases, leaving 6 bases not matched to a gene. The germline gives CDR1 LNHDA, CDR2 SQIVND (reference sequence). The length of the CDR3 is 15 residues. The CDR3 sequence: CASSIVSGGRNIQYF. CDR3 DNA sequence: TGTGCCAGTAGTATAGTAAGCGGGGGAAGGAACATTCAGTACTTC.

V is TRBV19 and J is TRBJ1-2; a weak D match, TRBD1 (6 bases). The CDR3 covers 15 residues. Per germline, CDR1 LNHDA and CDR2 SQIVND (reference sequence). With 3 bases removed from V and 3 bases from J, the gap between germline ends came to 14 bases. The CDR3, as DNA: TGTGCCAGTAGTATTGGGGGGGCGCAGGACTATGGCTACACCTTC. As protein: CASSIGGAQDYGYTF.